The subject of this entry is one TCR beta chain. The entry originates in a study of blood T cell repertoires in COVID-19. Study summary: Some COVID-19 samples were acute and others convalescent; all came from the United States, Italy and Spain. T cells, B-cell-depleted T cells, or PBMCs provided the cDNA or gDNA that served as material.

V was clipped by 6 bases and J by 2 bases, with 13 bases between them. Germline V gives CDR1 SGHRS, CDR2 YFSETQ. The CDR3 covers 14 residues. Assay: immunoSEQ multiplex PCR; the TCRdb copy retains only in-frame clones and omits some. Among approximately 210,000 clones, over 75% were seen once, and the ten largest hold about 3.3%. This chain joins TRBV5-1 and TRBJ2-3; a possible D gene is TRBD2 (5 bases). Material for sequencing was PBMCs or T cells enriched from blood (not recorded which). The receptor comes from a woman aged 60-75 years who had recovered from COVID-19. The CDR3 sequence is CASNPGLSTDTQYF. The CDR3 DNA reads as TGCGCCAGCAACCCTGGACTTTCCACAGATACGCAGTATTTT.